One and the same sample provided the 21 T cell receptor beta chains below, sequenced in a study of T cell changes during pregnancy in multiple sclerosis. Some clones are missing from TCRdb's copy, which holds only in-frame ones; the method was immunoSEQ multiplex PCR. The data show 50,000 to 65,000 clones, with 70% to 90% seen just once and less than 2% held by the top ten. The sample was peripheral blood, taken in the first trimester of pregnancy. The receptors originated from a female donor with multiple sclerosis, enrolled in a pregnancy study.

This chain uses TRBV9 with TRBJ1-4; D may be TRBD1 (6 bases). This CDR3 contains 13 residues. The ends were cut back, 2 bases at V and 10 bases at J, with 12 bases in the middle. Per germline, CDR1 SGDLS and CDR2 YYNGEE. CDR3 DNA sequence: TGTGCCAGCAGCGTGGGGACCAGGGGAAAACTGTTTTTT. This encodes CASSVGTRGKLFF.

This chain joins TRBV2 and TRBJ2-1, with D possibly TRBD2 on 5 matching bases. The germline V gene has CDR1 SNHLY and CDR2 FYNNEI. This CDR3 comprises 17 residues. V lost 4 bases and J 2 bases, leaving 18 bases between the germline ends. CDR3 bases: TGTGCCAGCAGTGGCTATCATCCCGGGGTTGCCTACAATGAGCAGTTCTTC. Translation gives CASSGYHPGVAYNEQFF.

The CDR3 sequence: CASSPLTGTGNSGNTIYF. DNA for the CDR3: TGTGCCAGCTCACCACTTACGGGTACAGGGAACTCTGGAAACACCATATATTTT. J is TRBJ1-3 and V is TRBV18, with D possibly being TRBD1 (6 bases). Trimming stripped 1 base from V and 0 bases from J, with 16 bases between. The CDR3 contains 18 residues. Germline values: CDR1 KGHSH, CDR2 LQKENI.

This clone came up once. The chain couples TRBV6-6 to TRBJ2-2; 10 bases are shared with TRBD1. V was pared by 6 bases and J by 5 bases, with 6 bases of the junction left unmatched. CDR3 length equals 15 residues. Germline loops: CDR1 MNHNY, CDR2 SVGAGI (reference sequence). Written as DNA, the CDR3 is TGTGCCAGCAGCCCGACAGGGGGCGGAACCGGGGAGCTGTTTTTT. Amino acid sequence: CASSPTGGGTGELFF.

CDR3 region: CASSLTGRPFTGELFF. CDR3 DNA sequence: TGTGCCAGCAGTTTAACCGGGAGGCCTTTCACCGGGGAGCTGTTTTTT. The genes are TRBV28 and TRBJ2-2; 7 positions match TRBD2. The junction had 7 bases not matched to a gene; V was cut back by 2 bases and J by 4 bases. The CDR3 is 16 amino acids. Germline V gene sequence: CDR1 MDHEN, CDR2 SYDVKM.

The chain uses TRBV19 and TRBJ1-2; D gene unclear. Germline assignment: CDR1 LNHDA and CDR2 SQIVND (reference sequence). The V gene lost 8 bases and the J gene lost 0 bases, with 16 bases spanning the gap. This CDR3 has 15 amino acids. CDR3 sequence (DNA): TGTGCCAGTCGCTCCGAGGGCACTTCTAACTATGGCTACACCTTC. This translates into CASRSEGTSNYGYTF. Combining the CDR3 with reference TRBV19 and TRBJ1-2 gives the whole variable domain DGGITQSPKYLFRKEGQNVTLSCEQNLNHDAMYWYRQDPGQGLRLIYYSQIVNDFQKGDIAEGYSVSREKKESFPLTVTSAQKNPTAFYLCASRSEGTSNYGYTFGSGTRLTVV.

The chain has TRBV6-5 and TRBJ1-4; D gene unclear. Trimming took 0 bases from V and 1 from J, leaving 6 bases between them. Germline V gene data show CDR1 as MNHEY and CDR2 as SVGAGI. This CDR3 contains 15 residues. CDR3 coding DNA: TGTGCCAGCAGTTACTCGACACTAACTAATGAAAAACTGTTTTTT. Protein sequence: CASSYSTLTNEKLFF.

This clone was seen once. V usage is TRBV28 and J usage is TRBJ1-2, with TRBD1 identical over 8 bases. The CDR3 is 18 residues long. Per the germline V gene, CDR1 is MDHEN and CDR2 is SYDVKM. V dropped 2 bases and J dropped 2; count of bases not matched to a gene: 13. In nucleotides, the CDR3 is TGTGCCAGCAGTTTAACATGGACAGGGTCCTGGTCGAACTATGGCTACACCTTC. As protein: CASSLTWTGSWSNYGYTF.

The rearrangement joins TRBV9 to TRBJ1-1, with D perhaps TRBD1 (6 bases). Trimming stripped 0 bases from V and 7 bases from J, with 16 bases between. The CDR3 is made up of 15 amino acids. Germline lookup yields CDR1 SGDLS and CDR2 YYNGEE. CDR3 coding DNA: TGTGCCAGCAGCGTAGTGGGGGGGCAGTGGGGTGAAGCTTTCTTT. This encodes CASSVVGGQWGEAFF.

The rearrangement joins TRBV5-1 to TRBJ2-1, with 13 bases that match TRBD2. The CDR3 runs 15 residues. Germline CDR1 is SGHRS and CDR2 is YFSETQ. With V trimmed by 0 bases and J by 9 bases, 3 bases remained unmatched. The CDR3 reads CASSLGTSGSGEQFF. For the CDR3, the DNA is TGCGCCAGCAGCTTGGGGACTAGCGGGAGTGGTGAGCAGTTCTTC.

The rearrangement joins TRBV28 to TRBJ2-3, with D possibly being TRBD2 (6 bases). CDR1 and CDR2 from the germline V gene are MDHEN and SYDVKM. Trimming removed 2 bases from V and 5 bases from J, with 17 bases in between. The CDR3 is 16 amino acids. The DNA for the CDR3 is TGTGCCAGCAGTTTACTACGCTGGGGGGAGCAAGATACGCAGTATTTT. Protein sequence: CASSLLRWGEQDTQYF.

V usage is TRBV7-8 and J usage is TRBJ2-2, with D perhaps matching TRBD2 (5 bases). From germline, CDR1 is SGHVS and CDR2 FQNEAQ. This CDR3 is built from 15 residues. The V end was cut by 3 bases, the J end by 7 bases, with 15 bases between. CDR3 coding DNA: TGTGCCAGCAGCTTCTCATACGGGGAAGGCGGGGAGCTGTTTTTT. This encodes CASSFSYGEGGELFF.

J is TRBJ2-7 and V is TRBV2, with 10 bases that match TRBD2. V dropped 6 bases and J dropped 5; count of bases not matched to a gene: 4. The CDR3 runs to 13 residues. The germline V gene encodes CDR1 SNHLY and CDR2 FYNNEI. The CDR3 here is CASRASGSHEQYF. CDR3 sequence (DNA): TGTGCCAGCAGGGCTAGCGGGAGCCACGAGCAGTACTTC.

The V gene is TRBV7-8, the J gene TRBJ2-6, with 8 positions matching TRBD1. The J segment lost 0 bases and the V segment lost 3 bases, leaving 10 bases of the junction unmatched. Germline lookup yields CDR1 SGHVS and CDR2 FQNEAQ. This CDR3 has 19 amino acids. The CDR3 DNA reads as TGTGCCAGCAGCTTGAGAGGGACAGGTCTTCCCTCTGGGGCCAACGTCCTGACTTTC. Translating gives CASSLRGTGLPSGANVLTF. Full variable domain (missing parts from reference TRBV7-8 and TRBJ2-6): GAGVSQSPRYKVAKRGQDVALRCDPISGHVSLFWYQQALGQGPEFLTYFQNEAQLDKSGLPSDRFFAERPEGSVSTLKIQRTQQEDSAVYLCASSLRGTGLPSGANVLTFGAGSRLTVL.

The V gene is TRBV5-1, the J gene TRBJ2-5, with 8 bases aligning to TRBD1. J was trimmed by 5 bases and V by 4 bases; bases with no gene match: 4. Germline V gives CDR1 SGHRS, CDR2 YFSETQ. This CDR3 contains 13 residues. The CDR3 loop is CASSIYRGETQYF. CDR3 sequence (DNA): TGCGCCAGCAGCATCTACAGGGGGGAGACCCAGTACTTC.

This sequence joins TRBV4-1 and TRBJ2-3; D possibly corresponds to TRBD1 (6 bases). The germline CDR1 and CDR2 sequences are MGHRA and YSYEKL. The CDR3 runs to 14 residues. Trimming removed 5 bases from V and 2 bases from J, with 11 bases in between. CDR3 sequence reads: CASSRTGPTDTQYF. CDR3 DNA: TGCGCCAGCAGCAGAACAGGGCCCACAGATACGCAGTATTTT.

The chain links TRBV28 to TRBJ2-7, with a tentative D call TRBD2 (7 bases). The CDR3 consists of 13 residues. Per the germline V gene, CDR1 is MDHEN and CDR2 is SYDVKM. V lost 7 bases and J 6 bases, leaving 16 bases between the germline ends. The CDR3: CASKGGGRFEQYF. In nucleotides, the CDR3 is TGTGCCAGCAAGGGAGGGGGAAGATTCGAGCAGTACTTC.

The chain couples TRBV7-3 to TRBJ2-1, with 10 bases lining up with TRBD2. Unmatched junction bases numbered 7, after V lost 4 bases and J lost 4 bases. Germline lookup yields CDR1 SGHTA and CDR2 FQGTGA. The CDR3 contains 16 residues. The CDR3, as DNA: TGTGCCAGCAGCTCCCACGGGACTAGCGTTTACAATGAGCAGTTCTTC. Translated, it gives CASSSHGTSVYNEQFF.

This clone is a singleton in its sample. The chain joins TRBV28 to TRBJ2-7, with 11 bases fitting TRBD2. V lost 3 bases and J lost 1; bases outside the gene matches: 8. The CDR3 is 17 residues long. Germline CDR1 MDHEN, CDR2 SYDVKM. Here the CDR3 reads CASSLELRLAGSYEQYF. The DNA of the CDR3 is TGTGCCAGCAGTTTGGAGTTAAGACTAGCGGGATCCTACGAGCAGTACTTC.

The V gene is TRBV28, the J gene TRBJ2-7; a weak D match, TRBD2 (6 bases). V lost 3 bases, J lost 7 bases, and 22 bases lay in between. Germline V CDR1 and CDR2: MDHEN, SYDVKM. The CDR3 has 16 amino acids. CDR3 bases: TGTGCCAGCAGTTTTGGATCCTGGGAGGCCCTTTCGGAGCAGTACTTC. It specifies CASSFGSWEALSEQYF.

The chain couples TRBV11-1 to TRBJ2-5; D is perhaps TRBD2 (6 bases). Trimming stripped 1 base from V and 3 bases from J, with 12 bases between. This CDR3 spans 15 amino acids. Germline V lookup: CDR1 SGHAT, CDR2 FQDESV (reference sequence). The CDR3 protein is CASSLEYGGEETQYF. In DNA, the CDR3 is TGTGCCAGCAGCTTAGAATACGGAGGGGAAGAGACCCAGTACTTC.